A single sample is the source of the 12 T cell receptor beta chains below, sequenced in a study of human T cells and chemical hapten exposure. Indicated time point: healthy volunteer bleed at 6 weeks. The total RNA was obtained from whole blood that was not fractionated. TCRdb reanalysed the RACE reads using MiXCR and keeps one entry per CDR3 protein. The repertoire holds around 80,000 distinct CDR3 sequences, with around 8.7% as singletons. The sequenced sample was whole blood. Receptors originate from a male donor in good health. Some clones in this sample may be carry-over from other donors' samples.

In this sample, this clonotype turned up many times. V and J are TRBV6-4 and TRBJ2-6, with TRBD2 as a possible D gene (5 bases). V was cut by 4 bases and J by 12 bases, with 13 bases left in between. The V gene's germline CDR1 is MRHNA and CDR2 SNTAGT. The CDR3 totals 13 residues. CDR3 bases: TGTGCCAGCAGTGTAGAGGGCCTGGGCGTCCTGACTTTC. Its translation is CASSVEGLGVLTF.

This clonotype was detected many times. The rearrangement joins TRBV10-1 to TRBJ2-7; D is perhaps TRBD1 (6 bases). The germline V and J ends were trimmed by 5 bases and 2 bases, with 16 bases remaining between them. In germline, CDR1 is WNHNN, CDR2 SYGVQD (reference sequence). The CDR3 spans 15 residues. The CDR3 DNA sequence: TGCGCCAGCAGTCCTGCGGACAGCTTCACCTACGAGCAGTACTTC. This translates into CASSPADSFTYEQYF.

This clonotype was seen a few times. The V gene is TRBV5-1, the J gene TRBJ2-6; a weak D match, TRBD2 (5 bases). In germline, CDR1 is SGHRS, CDR2 YFSETQ. The CDR3 has 16 residues. V gave up 4 bases and J gave up 1 base, with 12 bases separating them. CDR3 region: CASSPPLDSGANVLTF. The CDR3 DNA is TGCGCCAGCAGCCCTCCACTAGATTCTGGGGCCAACGTCCTGACTTTC.

The chain joins TRBV29-1 to TRBJ2-3; D not resolved. The CDR3 extends over 13 amino acids. Trimming shortened V by 1 base and J by 2 bases, and 7 bases separated the two germline ends. Germline lookup yields CDR1 SQVTM and CDR2 ANQGSEA. This chain's CDR3 is CSVEGRYTDTQYF. The CDR3 nucleotides read TGCAGCGTTGAAGGACGGTACACAGATACGCAGTATTTT.

This clonotype was detected a few times. The genes are TRBV6-6 and TRBJ2-7, with unresolved D. CDR1 MNHNY and CDR2 SVGAGI come from the germline V gene (reference sequence). V lost 2 bases, J lost 0 bases, and 8 bases lay in between. The CDR3 loop spans 14 amino acids. DNA of the CDR3: TGTGCCAGCAGTTACGACGGAAGCTCCTACGAGCAGTACTTC. Its protein is CASSYDGSSYEQYF.

This chain links TRBV4-2 with TRBJ2-7; D uncertain. The CDR3 covers 13 residues. Trimming took 1 base from V and 2 from J, leaving 6 bases between them. CDR1 is LGHNA and CDR2 is YNFKEQ in the germline V gene. CDR3 sequence reads: CASSQVGTYEQYF. CDR3 nucleotide sequence: TGTGCCAGCAGCCAAGTGGGGACCTACGAGCAGTACTTC.

Many counts were recorded for this clonotype. This chain joins TRBV12-3 or TRBV12-4 and TRBJ1-1; D is uncertain. With 0 bases removed from V and 1 base from J, the gap between germline ends came to 9 bases. CDR3 length equals 15 residues. The DNA for the CDR3 is TGTGCCAGCAGTTTAGCTTTGGGCCAGAACACTGAAGCTTTCTTT. Amino acids: CASSLALGQNTEAFF.

This clonotype was counted between two and nine times. V gene TRBV13 combines with J gene TRBJ1-4; D not resolved. This CDR3 is built from 15 residues. Germline V gene sequence: CDR1 PRHDT, CDR2 FYEKMQ (reference sequence). Trimming removed 0 bases from V and 8 bases from J, with 13 bases in between. The CDR3 loop reads CASSLGSGLGEKLFF. DNA of the CDR3: TGTGCCAGCAGCTTAGGGTCCGGTCTCGGGGAAAAACTGTTTTTT. Together with reference TRBV13 and TRBJ1-4, the CDR3 gives the full variable domain: AAGVIQSPRHLIKEKRETATLKCYPIPRHDTVYWYQQGPGQDPQFLISFYEKMQSDKGSIPDRFSAQQFSDYHSELNMSSLELGDSALYFCASSLGSGLGEKLFFGSGTQLSVL.

This clonotype appeared a few times. V gene TRBV2 combines with J gene TRBJ2-3; 9 bases align to TRBD2. This CDR3 has 11 amino acids. V trimming: 6 bases; J trimming: 11 bases; junction bases outside the gene matches: 3. Germline CDR1 SNHLY, CDR2 FYNNEI. The CDR3 loop reads CASSPSGEQYF. The CDR3 DNA sequence: TGTGCCAGCAGCCCTAGCGGGGAGCAGTATTTT.

The chain employs TRBV11-1 and TRBJ1-1, with D possibly being TRBD1 (6 bases). Between the trimmed V and J ends, which lost 4 bases and 1 base, there was a span of 10 bases. This CDR3 has 14 residues. The germline gives CDR1 SGHAT, CDR2 FQDESV (reference sequence). CDR3 DNA: TGTGCCAGCAGCTCCACCAGGGGGAACACTGAAGCTTTCTTT. It encodes CASSSTRGNTEAFF.

The V and J genes are TRBV29-1 and TRBJ2-5; TRBD1 agrees at 12 bases. V lost 5 bases, J lost 5 bases, and 9 bases stayed unmatched. CDR1 SQVTM and CDR2 ANQGSEA come from the germline V gene. The CDR3 sequence is 15 residues long. CDR3 nucleotides: TGCAGCGTTCCACACCGGGACAGGGGGCTGGAGACCCAGTACTTC. Its translation: CSVPHRDRGLETQYF. The variable domain in full, with the rest retrieved from reference TRBV29-1 and TRBJ2-5, is SAVISQKPSRDICQRGTSLTIQCQVDSQVTMMFWYRQQPGQSLTLIATANQGSEATYESGFVIDKFPISRPNLTFSTLTVSNMSPEDSSIYLCSVPHRDRGLETQYFGPGTRLLVL.

The rearrangement links TRBV5-1 to TRBJ1-1; tentatively, D is TRBD1 (5 bases). Germline V lookup: CDR1 SGHRS, CDR2 YFSETQ. The CDR3 totals 14 residues. Between the trimmed V and J ends, which lost 0 bases and 5 bases, there was a span of 11 bases. The CDR3 protein is CASSLATGGTEAFF. CDR3 nucleotides: TGCGCCAGCAGCTTGGCCACGGGGGGAACTGAAGCTTTCTTT. Full variable domain (outside the CDR3, taken from reference TRBV5-1 and TRBJ1-1): KAGVTQTPRYLIKTRGQQVTLSCSPISGHRSVSWYQQTPGQGLQFLFEYFSETQRNKGNFPGRFSGRQFSNSRSEMNVSTLELGDSALYLCASSLATGGTEAFFGQGTRLTVV.